This is a list of T cell receptor beta chains from one sample in a study of T cells after posttransplantation cyclophosphamide. Measured with immunoSEQ multiplex PCR; TCRdb has only the in-frame clones, and not every one. The sample comprises roughly 25,000 clones, around 86% of which are singletons, and about 6.3% rests with the top ten. The sample comprised PBMCs. Every receptor here comes from a woman aged 55-70 years with a blood cancer, CMV-positive, and with a related stem cell donor. Both conserved end residues are part of each CDR3. D genes are given only for firm matches. Expanded clones get a size class; other rows say once, few or many, or leave the size out.

CDR3 length	J gene	V gene	D gene	clone size	CDR3 DNA	CDR3 protein
18	TRBJ2-3	TRBV4-1	TRBD2	NA	TGCGCCAGCAGCCAAGTAGCGGGAGCTGTTCAGGGCACAGATACGCAGTATTTT	CASSQVAGAVQGTDTQYF
16	TRBJ2-1	TRBV27	NA	once	TGTGCCAGCAGTTCTTTAGGTTCGGGTCCTCGGAATGAGCAGTTCTTC	CASSSLGSGPRNEQFF
12	TRBJ1-2	TRBV7-2	NA	NA	TGTGCCAGCAGCTTCGGGAACTATGGCTACACCTTC	CASSFGNYGYTF
14	TRBJ1-5	TRBV19	NA	NA	TGTGCCAGTATGCCGGGATATAGCAATCAGCCCCAGCATTTT	CASMPGYSNQPQHF
15	TRBJ2-7	TRBV7-9	NA	NA	TGTGCCAGCAGCTTAGAGGGTAGCGGAGCCCTCGAGCAGTACTTC	CASSLEGSGALEQYF
15	TRBJ2-3	TRBV7-9	NA	NA	TGTGCCAGCAGCTCAATGACAGTTTTCACAGATACGCAGTATTTT	CASSSMTVFTDTQYF
16	TRBJ2-7	TRBV11-1	TRBD2	NA	TGTGCCAGCAGCTTAGGACTAGCGGGAGGGGCCTACGAGCAGTACTTC	CASSLGLAGGAYEQYF
16	TRBJ2-7	TRBV5-1	TRBD1	NA	TGCGCCAGCAGCCACATACCGGGACAGAGAGCCTACGAGCAGTACTTC	CASSHIPGQRAYEQYF
13	TRBJ1-4	TRBV6-6	TRBD1	few	TGTGCCAGCAGTAAAAACAGGGGCGAAAAACTGTTTTTT	CASSKNRGEKLFF
15	TRBJ2-5	TRBV5-6	TRBD1	NA	TGTGCCAGCAGCCTCGGACAGGGGAGGGCCTTCAAGCAGTACTTC	CASSLGQGRAFKQYF
18	TRBJ1-4	TRBV9	TRBD1	once	TGTGCCAGCAGCGTCGGGACAGGGGTCTTTGGACTGAATGAAAAACTGTTTTTT	CASSVGTGVFGLNEKLFF